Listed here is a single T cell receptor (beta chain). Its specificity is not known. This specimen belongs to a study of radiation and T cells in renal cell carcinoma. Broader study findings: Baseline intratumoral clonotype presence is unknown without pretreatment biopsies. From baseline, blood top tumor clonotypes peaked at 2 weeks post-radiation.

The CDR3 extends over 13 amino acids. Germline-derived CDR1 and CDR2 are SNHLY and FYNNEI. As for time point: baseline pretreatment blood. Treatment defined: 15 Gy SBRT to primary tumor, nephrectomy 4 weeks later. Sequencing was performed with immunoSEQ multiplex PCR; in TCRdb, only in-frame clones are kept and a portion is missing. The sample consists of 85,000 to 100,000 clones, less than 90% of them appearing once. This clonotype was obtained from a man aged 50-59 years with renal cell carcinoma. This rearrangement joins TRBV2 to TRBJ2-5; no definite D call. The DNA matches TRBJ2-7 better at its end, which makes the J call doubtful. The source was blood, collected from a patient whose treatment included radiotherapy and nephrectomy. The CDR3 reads CASSYAEWGEQYF. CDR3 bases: TGTGCCAGCAGCTACGCTGAATGGGGCGAGCAGTACTTC.